This T cell receptor beta chain was sequenced during a study of neoadjuvant nivolumab and ipilimumab in lung cancer. Whole-study findings and limits: From pretherapy to surgery, tumor richness and clonality rose with dual therapy. A small number of samples were TCR sequenced. Blood richness before therapy tracked richness in tumors resected after neoadjuvant therapy. Compared with tumor-adjacent uninvolved lung, resected tumors showed greater richness and clonality.

Here immunoSEQ multiplex PCR was the method, and the copy in TCRdb shows in-frame clones only, minus some. This table has tens of thousands of clones, around 80% appearing once. Germline lookup yields CDR1 MDHEN and CDR2 SYDVKM. The CDR3 runs 15 residues. The V gene lost 1 base and the J gene lost 7 bases, with 17 bases spanning the gap. Comment on this clone: What it binds is unknown.

The chain carries TRBV28 and TRBJ2-7, with D uncertain. The TCR was taken from an adult with non-small cell lung cancer. This material consisted of peripheral blood, taken before neoadjuvant nivolumab, alone or with ipilimumab. DNA for the CDR3: TGTGCCAGCAGTTTATCAAGGCAGATTCTACGGGAGCAGTACTTC. This translates into CASSLSRQILREQYF.